This T cell receptor beta chain was retrieved from a study of cytomegalovirus exposure and HLA in healthy donors. Study outcomes and limitations: In a later analysis, at a false discovery rate of 0.05, over 15,000 TCR beta sequences matched HLA alleles. Information on immune exposure was restricted to one variable (CMV serostatus). A classifier reportedly called cytomegalovirus status with high sensitivity and specificity. For TCR beta chains, V- and J-gene trimming was later linked to a missense DCLRE1C variant.

V lost 6 bases, J lost 6 bases, and 10 bases stayed unmatched. This CDR3 has 15 amino acids. Germline values: CDR1 MRHNA, CDR2 SNTAGT. PCR was performed using 60 Vbeta and 13 Jbeta primers. The protocol was immunoSEQ multiplex PCR, while the TCRdb copy is restricted to in-frame clones and leaves out a portion. The sample yields approximately 220,000 clones, under 80% seen once. As regards this clone: Its cognate antigen is unknown.

The receptor was isolated from a girl aged 2 to 10 in good health and CMV-seronegative. The chain couples TRBV6-4 to TRBJ2-7; 11 nucleotides line up with TRBD2. The sample was PBMCs. The CDR3 here is CASSPPGLAEGEQYF. For the CDR3, the DNA is TGTGCCAGCAGCCCTCCGGGACTAGCGGAGGGCGAGCAGTACTTC.